This is a list of T cell receptor beta chains from one sample in a study of T cell repertoires in cytomegalovirus infection. Antigens for these TCRs are unknown. TCRdb fed the reads into MiXCR, producing one record per CDR3 protein. The table lists about 480,000 distinct CDR3 sequences, about 33% of them singletons. Sample: cultured PBMCs, taken from culture after CMV antigen stimulation. The receptors were gathered from a human donor in good health (CMV status not recorded). Some clones in this sample may be carry-over from other donors' samples. CDR3s include the opening cysteine and the closing phenylalanine or tryptophan. The D gene is left open where the match is weak. Only some rows state a clone size, as once, few, many or a class for expanded clones.

V	D	J	size	DNA	CDR3
TRBV27	TRBD2	TRBJ2-1	NA	TGTGCCAGCCAGAGAGCGGGAGAGGGGGAGCAGTTCTTC	CASQRAGEGEQFF
TRBV4-3	NA	TRBJ1-2	NA	TGCGCCAGCAGCCAAGATCGGGGGGCATGGTATGGCTACACCTTC	CASSQDRGAWYGYTF
TRBV19	TRBD1	TRBJ1-5	NA	TGTGCCAGTAGTATAGATCTCACTCCGACGGGACAGGGCGGCAATCAGCCCCAGCATTTT	CASSIDLTPTGQGGNQPQHF
TRBV19	TRBD1	TRBJ1-5	few	TGTGCCAGTAGTCAATTTAAGGGGGCCTATCAGCCCCAGCATTTT	CASSQFKGAYQPQHF
TRBV2	TRBD1	TRBJ1-2	NA	TGTGCCAGCAGTTACCGGGACAGCGGTGGCTACACCTTC	CASSYRDSGGYTF
TRBV7-2	NA	TRBJ2-7	few	TGTGCCAGCAGCCGGGACCTGAGCTCCTACGAGCAGTACTTC	CASSRDLSSYEQYF
TRBV19	TRBD1	TRBJ2-3	once	TGTGCCAGTAGTCGGACAGGGAAATCTAGCACAGATACGCAGTATTTT	CASSRTGKSSTDTQYF
TRBV9	NA	TRBJ1-1	NA	TGTGCCAGCAGCGTAGCAGGGAGTCGGACTGAAGCTTTCTTT	CASSVAGSRTEAFF
TRBV7-2	NA	TRBJ2-4	many	TGTGCCAGCAGCTTAGCGGGAGAAAACATTCAGTACTTC	CASSLAGENIQYF
TRBV12-3/TRBV12-4	TRBD1	TRBJ1-2	few	TGTGCCAGCAGTCCTTTATTGGGGACAGGGGGCGGTGGCTATGGCTACACCTTC	CASSPLLGTGGGGYGYTF
TRBV6-2/TRBV6-3	NA	TRBJ2-1	NA	TGTGCCAGCAGTTACTTCCGAGCGGACCGAGGACGTAATGAGCAGTTCTTC	CASSYFRADRGRNEQFF
TRBV7-2	NA	TRBJ1-4	NA	TGTGCCAGCAGCTTAGTAGGAACAGGCATAAATGAAAAACTGTTTTTT	CASSLVGTGINEKLFF
TRBV4-3	NA	TRBJ2-7	NA	TGCGCCAGCAGCCAAGCCCGGAGGGGCGAGCAGTACTTC	CASSQARRGEQYF
TRBV29-1	NA	TRBJ1-1	few	TGCAGCGCCGACGGGGGCAGGGGACGAACTGAAGCTTTCTTT	CSADGGRGRTEAFF
TRBV6-4	TRBD2	TRBJ2-1	many	TGTGCTAGCAGCCCTGGGACTAGCGGAATCAATGAGCAGTTCTTC	CASSPGTSGINEQFF
TRBV7-8	NA	TRBJ2-7	NA	TGTGCCAGCAGCGCCCGGGGTTCCGAGCAGTACTTC	CASSARGSEQYF
TRBV12-3/TRBV12-4	TRBD2	TRBJ2-3	many	TGTGCCAGCAGTTTAGTAGCGGGAGTGTCAGATACGCAGTATTTT	CASSLVAGVSDTQYF
TRBV5-4	NA	TRBJ2-7	NA	TGTGCCAGCAGCCGGGCCCCCCCCTCCGCGCAGTACTTC	CASSRAPPSAQYF
TRBV7-2	NA	TRBJ1-6	few	TGTGCCAGCAGCTCCCGGGACTCACCCCTCCACTTT	CASSSRDSPLHF
TRBV7-9	TRBD2	TRBJ2-5	NA	TGTGCCAGCAGCGCCCGGACTAGCGGGAGGATGGGAGAGACCCAGTACTTC	CASSARTSGRMGETQYF
TRBV4-1	NA	TRBJ1-1	NA	TGCGCCAGCAGCCAACGACCCCTAGGGAACACTGAAGCTTTCTTT	CASSQRPLGNTEAFF
TRBV6-6	NA	TRBJ1-5	NA	TGTGCCAGCAGTTACCCGATTGAAAGGGTGATTGGCAATCAGCCCCAGCATTTT	CASSYPIERVIGNQPQHF
TRBV3-1	NA	TRBJ1-1	few	TGTGCCAGCAGCACCAGGGGCAAGGGTGCAGCTTTCTTT	CASSTRGKGAAFF
TRBV25-1	NA	TRBJ2-3	NA	TGTGCCGCCCGGGGGGCGGGAGCGCCCACAGATACGCAGTATTTT	CAARGAGAPTDTQYF
TRBV5-5	TRBD1	TRBJ2-7	NA	TGTGCCAGCAGCTCGACAGGGGTTGACTACGAGCAGTACTTC	CASSSTGVDYEQYF
TRBV6-6	NA	TRBJ2-7	NA	TGTGCCAGCAGTTGGCGGCCAGGACGGGGGGAGCAGTACTTC	CASSWRPGRGEQYF
TRBV6-8	TRBD2	TRBJ2-1	NA	TGTGCCAGCTGTAGCGGGAGCTATGAGCAGTTCTTC	CASCSGSYEQFF
TRBV29-1	NA	TRBJ2-1	few	TGCAGCACTAAGCGGGACACCTACAATGAGCAGTTCTTC	CSTKRDTYNEQFF
TRBV6-1	TRBD1	TRBJ2-1	many	TGTGCCAGCAGTCAGGACAGGGGAATTTACAATGAGCAGTTCTTC	CASSQDRGIYNEQFF
TRBV18	NA	TRBJ1-1	NA	TGTGCCAGCTCACAAAGGACAGACGCCATGAACACTGAAGCTTTCTTT	CASSQRTDAMNTEAFF
TRBV29-1	NA	TRBJ2-7	few	TGCAGCGTTGCCCCTCCGGGACGGAGCTCCTACGAGCAGTACTTC	CSVAPPGRSSYEQYF
TRBV28	TRBD1	TRBJ1-6	NA	TGTGCCAGCAGTTTAGGGGACAGGAGTTCACCCCTCCACTTT	CASSLGDRSSPLHF
TRBV12-3/TRBV12-4	NA	TRBJ2-3	NA	TGTGCCAGCAGCCCGGGGCAAAATACGCAGTATTTT	CASSPGQNTQYF
TRBV11-3	NA	TRBJ2-1	NA	TGTGCCAGCAGCTTAGGACCTAGAAAGGATGAGCAGTTCTTC	CASSLGPRKDEQFF
TRBV6-1	NA	TRBJ1-1	NA	TGTGCCAGCAGTCTAAACGGGCCGTACACTGAAGCTTTCTTT	CASSLNGPYTEAFF
TRBV4-1	NA	TRBJ2-3	few	TGCGCCAGCAGCCAAGATACCGGGGCCGATACGCAGTATTTT	CASSQDTGADTQYF
TRBV6-5	TRBD1	TRBJ2-1	NA	TGTGCCAGCAGTCGGACAGGAAGCACCTACAATGAGCAGTTCTTC	CASSRTGSTYNEQFF
TRBV6-5	NA	TRBJ2-1	few	TGTGCCACTGCCCCACAGGGAACCTACAATGAGCAGTTCTTC	CATAPQGTYNEQFF
TRBV5-4	NA	TRBJ2-1	NA	TGTGCCAGCAGCTCAGCACGTGAGCAGTTCTTC	CASSSAREQFF
TRBV12-3/TRBV12-4	NA	TRBJ1-5	NA	TGTGCCAGCAGTTTAGGTCGGCTCAATCAGCCCCAGCATTTT	CASSLGRLNQPQHF
TRBV6-6	NA	TRBJ1-1	NA	TGTGCCAGCTTCGGGGGGCAGGGGAACACTGAAGCTTTCTTT	CASFGGQGNTEAFF
TRBV7-9	TRBD2	TRBJ2-1	once	TGTGCCAGCGGCTCGGGACTAGCAAGAAATGAGCAGTTCTTC	CASGSGLARNEQFF
TRBV11-3	NA	TRBJ1-1	few	TGTGCCAGCAGCCTAGGACAGTTTCAAGAAGCTTTCTTT	CASSLGQFQEAFF
TRBV24-1	TRBD1	TRBJ2-7	NA	TGTGCCACCAGTGACCTAGGACAGGGGTGGCATGAGCAGTACTTC	CATSDLGQGWHEQYF
TRBV2	NA	TRBJ1-5	NA	TGTGCCAGCAGGGATCTCTATAGCAATCAGCCCCAGCATTTT	CASRDLYSNQPQHF
TRBV28	TRBD1	TRBJ1-3	NA	TGTGCCAGCAGTTTGGGACAGCCAGACTCTGGAAACACCATATATTTT	CASSLGQPDSGNTIYF
TRBV29-1	NA	TRBJ1-1	NA	TGCAGCGTTGTCGGGAACACTGAAGCTTTCTTT	CSVVGNTEAFF
TRBV7-9	TRBD1	TRBJ1-4	many	TGTGCCAGCAGCTTAACAGGGGGGTCTGAAAAACTGTTTTTT	CASSLTGGSEKLFF
TRBV7-2	TRBD1	TRBJ2-1	few	TGTGCCAGCAGCTTAGGACAGGGGAGCTCGTTCTTC	CASSLGQGSSFF